The clone carrying this T cell receptor (beta chain) was seen ten or more times. Antigen specificity is unknown. This CDR3 contains 14 residues. Trimming shortened V by 7 bases and J by 1 base, and 14 bases separated the two germline ends. CDR1 and CDR2 from the germline V gene are SEHNR and FQNEAQ (reference sequence). Template-switching 5'RACE yielded the TCR cDNA; a universal primer site and UMIs were added in the process. Via MiXCR, TCRdb re-called the 5' RACE reads, giving one row per CDR3 protein. The repertoire holds fewer than 450,000 distinct CDR3 sequences, with approximately 3.9% as singletons. The source of the sample is a study of T cells after yellow fever vaccination. Overall study: When fractions had low cell numbers, they were prepared with SMART-Seq v4 Ultra Low Input.

Broader study findings: Overall, a small share of clonotypes was seen in both CD4 and CD8 compartments.

This TCR was recovered from a man in his late teens or twenties who received the YFV17D yellow fever vaccine. The sample here was PBMCs, taken 5 days after the yellow fever booster vaccination. V usage is TRBV7-9 and J usage is TRBJ2-7; D possibly corresponds to TRBD1 (6 bases). The CDR3 DNA follows: TGTGCCAGCAACGATTACGGACAGTCCTACGAGCAGTACTTC. This sequence encodes CASNDYGQSYEQYF. The full variable domain, rest sourced from reference TRBV7-9 and TRBJ2-7, is DTGVSQNPRHKITKRGQNVTFRCDPISEHNRLYWYRQTLGQGPEFLTYFQNEAQLEKSRLLSDRFSAERPKGSFSTLEIQRTEQGDSAMYLCASNDYGQSYEQYFGPGTRLTVT.